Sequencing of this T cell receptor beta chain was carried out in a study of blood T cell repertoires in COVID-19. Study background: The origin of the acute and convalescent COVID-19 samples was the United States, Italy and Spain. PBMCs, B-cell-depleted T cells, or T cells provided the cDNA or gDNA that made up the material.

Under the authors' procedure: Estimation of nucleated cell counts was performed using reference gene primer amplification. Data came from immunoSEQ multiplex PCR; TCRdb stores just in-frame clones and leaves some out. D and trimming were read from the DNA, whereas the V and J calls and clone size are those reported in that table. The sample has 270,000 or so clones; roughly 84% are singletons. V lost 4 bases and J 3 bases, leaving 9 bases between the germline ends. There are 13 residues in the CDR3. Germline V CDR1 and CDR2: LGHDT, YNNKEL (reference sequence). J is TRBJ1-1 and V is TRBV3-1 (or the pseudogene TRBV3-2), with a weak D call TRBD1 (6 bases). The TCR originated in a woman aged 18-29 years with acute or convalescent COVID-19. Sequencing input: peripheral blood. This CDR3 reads CASSPRQDTEAFF. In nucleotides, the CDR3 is TGTGCCAGCAGCCCCCGACAGGACACTGAAGCTTTCTTT.